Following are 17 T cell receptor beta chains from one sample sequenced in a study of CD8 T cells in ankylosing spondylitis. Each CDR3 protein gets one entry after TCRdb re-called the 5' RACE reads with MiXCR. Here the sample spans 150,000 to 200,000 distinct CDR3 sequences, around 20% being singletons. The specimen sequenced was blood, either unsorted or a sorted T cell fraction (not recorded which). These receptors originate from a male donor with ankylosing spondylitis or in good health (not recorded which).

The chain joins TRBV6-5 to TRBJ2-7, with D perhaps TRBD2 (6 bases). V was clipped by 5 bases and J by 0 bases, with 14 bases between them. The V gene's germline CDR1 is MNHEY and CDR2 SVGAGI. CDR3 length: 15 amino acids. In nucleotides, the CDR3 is TGTGCCAGCAGTGGCTCTAGCGAGAGCTCCTACGAGCAGTACTTC. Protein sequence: CASSGSSESSYEQYF.

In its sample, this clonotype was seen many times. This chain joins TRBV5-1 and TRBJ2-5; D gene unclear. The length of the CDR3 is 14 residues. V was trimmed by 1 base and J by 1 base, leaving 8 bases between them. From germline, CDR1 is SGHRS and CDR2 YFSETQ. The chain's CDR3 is CASSLLQAQETQYF. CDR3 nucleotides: TGCGCCAGCAGCTTGCTTCAGGCCCAAGAGACCCAGTACTTC.

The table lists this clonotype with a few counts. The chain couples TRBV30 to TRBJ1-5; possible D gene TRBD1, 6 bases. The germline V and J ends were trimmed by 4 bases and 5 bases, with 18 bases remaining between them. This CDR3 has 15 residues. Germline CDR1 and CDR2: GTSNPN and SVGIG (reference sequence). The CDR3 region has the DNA TGTGCCTGGACCCCCGTCGGGGGCGGAGATCAGCCCCAGCATTTT. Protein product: CAWTPVGGGDQPQHF.

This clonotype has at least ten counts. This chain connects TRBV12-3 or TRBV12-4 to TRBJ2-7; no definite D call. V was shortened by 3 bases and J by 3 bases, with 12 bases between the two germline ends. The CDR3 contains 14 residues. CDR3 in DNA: TGTGCCAGCAGTTTCCCCCAAAAGAGCTACGAGCAGTACTTC. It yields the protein CASSFPQKSYEQYF.

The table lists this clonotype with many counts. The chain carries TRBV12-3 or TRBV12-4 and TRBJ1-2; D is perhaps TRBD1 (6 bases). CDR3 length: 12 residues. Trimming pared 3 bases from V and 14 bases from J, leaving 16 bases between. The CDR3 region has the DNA TGTGCCAGCAGTTTCGGGACAACTTTTGGGACCTTC. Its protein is CASSFGTTFGTF.

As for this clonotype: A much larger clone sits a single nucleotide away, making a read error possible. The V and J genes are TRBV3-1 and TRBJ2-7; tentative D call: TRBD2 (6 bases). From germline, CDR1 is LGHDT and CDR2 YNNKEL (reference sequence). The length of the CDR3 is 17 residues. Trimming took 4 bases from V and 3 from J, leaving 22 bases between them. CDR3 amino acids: CASSPQGWTNEYYEQYF. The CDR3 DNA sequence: TGTGCCAGCAGCCCCCAAGGCTGGACTAACGAATACTACGAGCAGTACTTC.

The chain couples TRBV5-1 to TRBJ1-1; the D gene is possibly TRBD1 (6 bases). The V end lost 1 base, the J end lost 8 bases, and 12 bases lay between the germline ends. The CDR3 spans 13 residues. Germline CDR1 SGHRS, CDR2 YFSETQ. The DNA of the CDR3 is TGCGCCAGCAGCTTGAGGGGGGAATCGGAAGCTTTCTTT. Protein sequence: CASSLRGESEAFF.

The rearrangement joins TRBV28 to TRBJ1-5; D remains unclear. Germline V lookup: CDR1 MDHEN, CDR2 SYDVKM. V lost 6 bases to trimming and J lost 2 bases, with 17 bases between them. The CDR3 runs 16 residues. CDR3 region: CASRATVRVGNQPQHF. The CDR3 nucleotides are TGTGCCAGCAGGGCTACCGTCCGGGTCGGCAATCAGCCCCAGCATTTT. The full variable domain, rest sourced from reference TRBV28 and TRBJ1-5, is DVKVTQSSRYLVKRTGEKVFLECVQDMDHENMFWYRQDPGLGLRLIYFSYDVKMKEKGDIPEGYSVSREKKERFSLILESASTNQTSMYLCASRATVRVGNQPQHFGDGTRLSIL.

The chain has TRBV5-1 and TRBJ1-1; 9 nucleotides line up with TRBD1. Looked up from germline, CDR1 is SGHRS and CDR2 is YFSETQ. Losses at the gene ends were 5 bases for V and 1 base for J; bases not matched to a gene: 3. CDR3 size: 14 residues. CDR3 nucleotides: TGCGCCAGCAGGCGGACAGGGGAGAACACTGAAGCTTTCTTT. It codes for CASRRTGENTEAFF.

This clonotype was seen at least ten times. The CDR3 DNA reads as TGCAGTGCGACGGGAGGGGGCGACGTCTATGGCTACACCTTC. Protein sequence: CSATGGGDVYGYTF. The chain carries TRBV20-1 and TRBJ1-2, with 7 bases matching TRBD1. CDR1 is DFQATT, CDR2 SNEGSKA, per germline (reference sequence). The trim removed 6 bases at V and 4 bases at J, leaving 11 bases unmatched. The CDR3 is 14 residues long.

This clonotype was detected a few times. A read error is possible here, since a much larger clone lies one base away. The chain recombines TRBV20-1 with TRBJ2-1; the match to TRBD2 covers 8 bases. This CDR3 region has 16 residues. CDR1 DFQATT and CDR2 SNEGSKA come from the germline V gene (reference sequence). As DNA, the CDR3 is TGCTGTGCGGGGTCGTTTAGCGGGGAGAGATGGAATGAGCAGTTCTTC. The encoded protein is CCAGSFSGERWNEQFF.

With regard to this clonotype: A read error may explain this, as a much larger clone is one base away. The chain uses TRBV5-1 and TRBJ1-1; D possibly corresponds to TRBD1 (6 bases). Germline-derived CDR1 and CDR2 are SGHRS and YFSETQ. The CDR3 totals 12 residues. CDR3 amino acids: CASNLEGGEAFF. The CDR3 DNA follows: TGCGCCAGCAACTTGGAGGGGGGTGAAGCTTTCTTT.

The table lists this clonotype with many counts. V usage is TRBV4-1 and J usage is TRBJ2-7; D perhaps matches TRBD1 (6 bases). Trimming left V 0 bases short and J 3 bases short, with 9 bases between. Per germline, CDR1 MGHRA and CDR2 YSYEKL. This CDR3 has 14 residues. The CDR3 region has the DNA TGCGCCAGCAGCCAAGAAACAGGGTACTACGAGCAGTACTTC. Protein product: CASSQETGYYEQYF.

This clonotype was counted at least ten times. Written as DNA, the CDR3 is TGTGCCACCAGCAGAGGTGAGCGGGACCCTAAGCAGTTCTTC. It specifies CATSRGERDPKQFF. The chain links TRBV15 to TRBJ2-1, with 7 bases fitting TRBD2. Unmatched junction bases numbered 8, after V lost 1 base and J lost 11 bases. Per germline, CDR1 LNHNV and CDR2 YYDKDF (reference sequence). CDR3 length: 14 amino acids.

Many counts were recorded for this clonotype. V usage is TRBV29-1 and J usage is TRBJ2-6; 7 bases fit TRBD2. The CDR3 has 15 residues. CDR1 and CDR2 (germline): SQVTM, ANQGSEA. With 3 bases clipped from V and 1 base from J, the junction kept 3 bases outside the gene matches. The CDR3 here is CSVDGGLSGANVLTF. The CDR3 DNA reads TGCAGCGTTGACGGGGGACTATCTGGGGCCAACGTCCTGACTTTC.

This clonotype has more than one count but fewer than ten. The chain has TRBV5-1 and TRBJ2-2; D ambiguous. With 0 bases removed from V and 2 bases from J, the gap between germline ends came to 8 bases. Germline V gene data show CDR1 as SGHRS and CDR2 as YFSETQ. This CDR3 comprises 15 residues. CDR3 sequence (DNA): TGCGCCAGCAGCTTGGGGGTCTACAACACCGGGGAGCTGTTTTTT. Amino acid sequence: CASSLGVYNTGELFF.

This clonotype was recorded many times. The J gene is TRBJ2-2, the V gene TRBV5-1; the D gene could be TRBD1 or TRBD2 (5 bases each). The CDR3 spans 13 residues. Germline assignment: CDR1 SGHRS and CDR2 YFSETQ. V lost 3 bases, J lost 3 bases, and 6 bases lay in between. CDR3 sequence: CASSWGHTGELFF. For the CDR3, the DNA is TGCGCCAGCAGCTGGGGACACACCGGGGAGCTGTTTTTT.